These T cell receptor beta chains were read from a single sample in a study of Ad26.COV2.S vaccination and SARS-CoV-2 variants. Produced via immunoSEQ multiplex PCR; TCRdb's table is partial and in-frame only. The top ten hold 6.4% of the sample, which has more than 300,000 clones, 88% seen once. Source: peripheral blood, taken in a trial of Ad26.COV2.S vaccine versus placebo. These receptors were obtained from a person aged 18-60 years who received the Ad26.COV2.S COVID-19 vaccine or a placebo. The CDR3 runs from the conserved cysteine through the conserved F or W. The D gene is left open where the match is weak. Not all rows give a size; the values are once, few, many and, for expanded clones, a class.

size: -; J: TRBJ1-1; V: TRBV4-3; D: -; DNA: TGCGCCAGCAGCCAAGATAGGGGAGTAGGCGACACTGAAGCTTTCTTT; CDR3: CASSQDRGVGDTEAFF
size: -; J: TRBJ2-7; V: TRBV11-2; D: -; DNA: TGTGCCAGCAGCCCGGGACATAGGCAGTACTTC; CDR3: CASSPGHRQYF
size: -; J: TRBJ2-3; V: TRBV18; D: TRBD2; DNA: TGTGCCAGCTCACCGACTAGCGGCACAGATACGCAGTATTTT; CDR3: CASSPTSGTDTQYF
size: -; J: TRBJ2-3; V: TRBV7-2; D: -; DNA: TGTGCCAGCAGTCGTAACCAGGGAAGCACAGATACGCAGTATTTT; CDR3: CASSRNQGSTDTQYF
size: -; J: TRBJ2-7; V: TRBV27; D: TRBD2; DNA: TGTGCCAGCAGTCAACCTACCCCCGTGGTTTTCGGACTAGCGGGAGGGTACGAGCAGTACTTC; CDR3: CASSQPTPVVFGLAGGYEQYF
size: -; J: TRBJ1-2; V: TRBV10-3; D: -; DNA: TGTGCCATCAGCGCCGCTGGCCAGGGGTTCTCCGGCTACACCTTC; CDR3: CAISAAGQGFSGYTF
size: -; J: TRBJ2-3; V: TRBV12-5; D: -; DNA: TGTGCTAGTGGTTCCCAAAGGGGGGGTAGCACAGATACGCAGTATTTT; CDR3: CASGSQRGGSTDTQYF
size: -; J: TRBJ1-2; V: TRBV6-2/TRBV6-3; D: -; DNA: TGTGCCAGCAGTTACTCTATCCGGGACTGGGGCTACACCTTC; CDR3: CASSYSIRDWGYTF
size: -; J: TRBJ2-3; V: TRBV5-4; D: TRBD2; DNA: TGTGCCAGCAGCTTGGATCCAGCGGGAACCAGGCTTTCGACAGATACGCAGTATTTT; CDR3: CASSLDPAGTRLSTDTQYF
size: -; J: TRBJ2-1; V: TRBV29-1; D: -; DNA: TGCAGCGTTGTACGGCCGGGTACCTACAATGAGCAGTTCTTC; CDR3: CSVVRPGTYNEQFF
size: once; J: TRBJ1-2; V: TRBV12-3/TRBV12-4; D: -; DNA: TGTGCCAGCAGCCGACAGGCCGCCTATGGCTACACCTTC; CDR3: CASSRQAAYGYTF
size: -; J: TRBJ2-7; V: TRBV4-3; D: -; DNA: TGCGCCAGCAGCCGGGGGACTCACTACGAGCAGTACTTC; CDR3: CASSRGTHYEQYF
size: -; J: TRBJ2-5; V: TRBV7-2; D: -; DNA: TGTGCCAGCAGCGCACGTAGGGGGTTCCAAGAGACCCAGTACTTC; CDR3: CASSARRGFQETQYF
size: -; J: TRBJ2-1; V: TRBV7-2; D: -; DNA: TGTGCCAGCAGCTTATTGGGGATAGCGAGCCCCTCCTCCTACAATGAGCAGTTCTTC; CDR3: CASSLLGIASPSSYNEQFF
size: -; J: TRBJ2-1; V: TRBV12-5; D: TRBD2; DNA: TGTGCTAGTGGTTCAGGAGGACTAGCGGGTATCGATGAGCAGTTCTTC; CDR3: CASGSGGLAGIDEQFF
size: -; J: TRBJ1-2; V: TRBV7-3; D: -; DNA: TGTGCCAGCACAACCGTCCCCGGGTCTGGCTACACCTTC; CDR3: CASTTVPGSGYTF
size: -; J: TRBJ1-1; V: TRBV27; D: TRBD1; DNA: TGTGCCAGCAGCAGACAGGGTACGATGAACACTGAAGCTTTCTTT; CDR3: CASSRQGTMNTEAFF
size: -; J: TRBJ1-5; V: TRBV20-1; D: -; DNA: TGCAGTGCTAGACTAGGGCAGCCCCAGCATTTT; CDR3: CSARLGQPQHF
size: -; J: TRBJ1-4; V: TRBV4-1; D: -; DNA: TGCGCCAGCAGCCAAGTTAAGGGGAGGAATGAAAAACTGTTTTTT; CDR3: CASSQVKGRNEKLFF
size: -; J: TRBJ1-2; V: TRBV10-3; D: -; DNA: TGTGCCATCAGTGAAGAGGACAGCGGACCTTATGGCTACACCTTC; CDR3: CAISEEDSGPYGYTF
size: -; J: TRBJ2-7; V: TRBV13; D: -; DNA: TGTGCCAGCAGCTTAGCCCAGGCCGGGGACGAGCAGTACTTC; CDR3: CASSLAQAGDEQYF
size: -; J: TRBJ2-7; V: TRBV7-8; D: -; DNA: TGTGCCAGCAGCGTAGCAGGACTGTCATCCTACGAGCAGTACTTC; CDR3: CASSVAGLSSYEQYF
size: -; J: TRBJ1-4; V: TRBV19; D: -; DNA: TGTGCCAGTAGTATCCAGGGCGGGGCAACTAATGAAAAACTGTTTTTT; CDR3: CASSIQGGATNEKLFF
size: -; J: TRBJ2-5; V: TRBV6-5; D: TRBD2; DNA: TGTGCCACTGGTCACGGGACTAGTGGGAAAGAGACCCAGTACTTC; CDR3: CATGHGTSGKETQYF
size: -; J: TRBJ1-4; V: TRBV30; D: -; DNA: TGTGCCTGGAGTGGGGCAGGACGGAGTAATGAAAAACTGTTTTTT; CDR3: CAWSGAGRSNEKLFF
size: -; J: TRBJ2-1; V: TRBV7-2; D: TRBD2; DNA: TGTGCCAGCAGCTTAGCACCGAGCGGGGGGGCGGGCTACAATGAGCAGTTCTTC; CDR3: CASSLAPSGGAGYNEQFF
size: -; J: TRBJ1-1; V: TRBV15; D: -; DNA: TGTGCCACCAGCAGATATACAAGTGAAGCTTTCTTT; CDR3: CATSRYTSEAFF
size: -; J: TRBJ2-1; V: TRBV4-1; D: -; DNA: TGCGCCAGCAGCCAAAACCGGGGTTACAATGAGCAGTTCTTC; CDR3: CASSQNRGYNEQFF
size: -; J: TRBJ2-2; V: TRBV28; D: TRBD2; DNA: TGTGCCAGCAGAGGGACTAGCGGGACAAACACCGGGGAGCTGTTTTTT; CDR3: CASRGTSGTNTGELFF
size: -; J: TRBJ1-4; V: TRBV7-2; D: TRBD1; DNA: TGTGCCAGCAGCTTGACAGGGGGTTTTGAAAAACTGTTTTTT; CDR3: CASSLTGGFEKLFF
size: -; J: TRBJ2-7; V: TRBV7-2; D: -; DNA: TGTGCCAGCAGCTTAGACAGGTACTACGAGCAGTACTTC; CDR3: CASSLDRYYEQYF
size: -; J: TRBJ2-2; V: TRBV3-1/TRBV3-2; D: TRBD1; DNA: TGTGCCAGCAGCCAAGGGGACAGGGCCACCGGGGAGCTGTTTTTT; CDR3: CASSQGDRATGELFF
size: -; J: TRBJ2-1; V: TRBV2; D: -; DNA: TGTGCCAGCGGGGAGGGGGCCGAGAGCTCCTACAATGAGCAGTTCTTC; CDR3: CASGEGAESSYNEQFF
size: -; J: TRBJ1-1; V: TRBV6-5; D: -; DNA: TGTGCCAGCAGTCCGTATATGAACACTGAAGCTTTCTTT; CDR3: CASSPYMNTEAFF
size: -; J: TRBJ1-1; V: TRBV7-3; D: TRBD1; DNA: TGTGCCAGCAACGGACAGGAAAACACTGAAGCTTTCTTT; CDR3: CASNGQENTEAFF
size: -; J: TRBJ1-1; V: TRBV15; D: -; DNA: TGTGCCACCAGCAGAATATACACTGAAGCTTTCTTT; CDR3: CATSRIYTEAFF
size: -; J: TRBJ1-6; V: TRBV5-6; D: -; DNA: TGTGCCAGCAGCTTGGGCAGCCTCCCGAGGGAATCACCCCTCCACTTT; CDR3: CASSLGSLPRESPLHF
size: -; J: TRBJ2-7; V: TRBV30; D: -; DNA: TGTGCCTGGAGTTGGGGGCCGCGGGGATACTACGAGCAGTACTTC; CDR3: CAWSWGPRGYYEQYF
size: -; J: TRBJ1-2; V: TRBV5-6; D: -; DNA: TGTGCCAGCAGCTTGGGGCTGGACGTGGCTAACTATGGCTACACCTTC; CDR3: CASSLGLDVANYGYTF
size: -; J: TRBJ2-3; V: TRBV6-6; D: -; DNA: TGTGCCAGCAGAGCCAGGGGGGGGAGCACAGATACGCAGTATTTT; CDR3: CASRARGGSTDTQYF